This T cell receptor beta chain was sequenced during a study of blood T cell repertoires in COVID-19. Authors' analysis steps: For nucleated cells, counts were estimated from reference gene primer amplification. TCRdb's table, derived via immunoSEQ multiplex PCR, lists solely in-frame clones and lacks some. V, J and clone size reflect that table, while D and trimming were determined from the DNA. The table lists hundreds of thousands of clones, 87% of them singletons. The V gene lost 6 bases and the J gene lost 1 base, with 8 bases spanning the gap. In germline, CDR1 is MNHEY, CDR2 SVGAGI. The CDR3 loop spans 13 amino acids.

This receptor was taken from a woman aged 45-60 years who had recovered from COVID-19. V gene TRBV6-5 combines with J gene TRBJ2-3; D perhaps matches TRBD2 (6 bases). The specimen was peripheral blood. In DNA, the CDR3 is TGTGCCAGCAGACAGCGGGGCACAGATACGCAGTATTTT. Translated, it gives CASRQRGTDTQYF.